Reported below is one T cell receptor beta chain. Antigen: not known. The data originate from a study of graft-versus-host responses after intestinal transplantation. Study observations and caveats: High graft-versus-host to host-versus-graft clonal ratios were found in allografts of patients who had graft-donor T cell macrochimerism.

TCRdb keeps only in-frame clones here, not all; method: immunoSEQ multiplex PCR. The sample lists just under 85,000 clones; about 91% were seen once. CDR1 is SGHNT and CDR2 is YYREEE in the germline V gene (reference sequence). The CDR3 spans 15 residues. The J segment lost 1 base and the V segment lost 2 bases, leaving 3 bases of the junction unmatched. The origin of this receptor is a human donor who was the organ donor for an intestinal transplant. The material sequenced was unstimulated CD8+ T cells sorted from spleen or lymph node cells, taken before transplant. The chain is built from TRBV5-4 and TRBJ2-7; TRBD2 matches at 10 bases. This CDR3 reads CASSFGLAESYEQYF. As DNA, the CDR3 is TGTGCCAGCAGCTTCGGACTAGCGGAGTCCTACGAGCAGTACTTC.